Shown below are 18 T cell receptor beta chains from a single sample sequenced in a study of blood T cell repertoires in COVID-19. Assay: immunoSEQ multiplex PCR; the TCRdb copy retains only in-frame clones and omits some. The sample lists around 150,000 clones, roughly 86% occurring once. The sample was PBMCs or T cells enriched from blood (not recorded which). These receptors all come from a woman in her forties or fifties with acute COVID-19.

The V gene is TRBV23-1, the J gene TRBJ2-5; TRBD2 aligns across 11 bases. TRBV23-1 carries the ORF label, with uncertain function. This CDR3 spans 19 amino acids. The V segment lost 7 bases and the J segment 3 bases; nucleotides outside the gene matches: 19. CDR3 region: CASTFEVGLAGGPKETQYF. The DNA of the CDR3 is TGCGCCAGCACCTTCGAGGTGGGGCTAGCGGGAGGTCCGAAAGAGACCCAGTACTTC.

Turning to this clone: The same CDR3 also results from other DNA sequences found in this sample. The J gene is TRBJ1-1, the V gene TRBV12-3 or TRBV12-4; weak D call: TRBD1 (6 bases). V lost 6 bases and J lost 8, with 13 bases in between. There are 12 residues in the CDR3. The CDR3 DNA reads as TGTGCCAGCAGCCTAACGGGGGGCGAAGCTTTCTTT. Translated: CASSLTGGEAFF.

CDR3 sequence (DNA): TGTGCCAGCATAAGGGGGCAGGGGGGCACTGAGCAGTTCTTC. It specifies CASIRGQGGTEQFF. V usage is TRBV2 and J usage is TRBJ2-1, with D possibly being TRBD1 (7 bases). Looked up from germline, CDR1 is SNHLY and CDR2 is FYNNEI. Between the trimmed V and J ends, which lost 7 bases and 9 bases, there was a span of 19 bases. There are 14 residues in the CDR3.

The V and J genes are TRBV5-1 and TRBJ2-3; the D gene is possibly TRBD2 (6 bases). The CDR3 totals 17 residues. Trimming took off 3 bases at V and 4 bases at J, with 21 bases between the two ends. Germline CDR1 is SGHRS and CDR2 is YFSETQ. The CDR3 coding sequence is TGCGCCAGCAGCTCCGGCCGGGAGACCTTGGGGGCAGATACGCAGTATTTT. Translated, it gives CASSSGRETLGADTQYF.

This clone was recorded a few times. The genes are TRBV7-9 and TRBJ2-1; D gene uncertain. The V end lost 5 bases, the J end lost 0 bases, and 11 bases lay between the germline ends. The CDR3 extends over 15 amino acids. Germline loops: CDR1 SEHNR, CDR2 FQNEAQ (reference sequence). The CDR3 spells CASSPPSYSYNEQFF. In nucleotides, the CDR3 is TGTGCCAGCAGCCCTCCCTCCTACTCCTACAATGAGCAGTTCTTC. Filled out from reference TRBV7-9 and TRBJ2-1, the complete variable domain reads DTGVSQNPRHKITKRGQNVTFRCDPISEHNRLYWYRQTLGQGPEFLTYFQNEAQLEKSRLLSDRFSAERPKGSFSTLEIQRTEQGDSAMYLCASSPPSYSYNEQFFGPGTRLTVL.

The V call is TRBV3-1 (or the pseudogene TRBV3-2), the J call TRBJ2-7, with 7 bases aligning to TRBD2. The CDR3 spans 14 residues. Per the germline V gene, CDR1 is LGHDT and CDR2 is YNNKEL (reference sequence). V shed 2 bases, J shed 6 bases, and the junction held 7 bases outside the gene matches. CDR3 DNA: TGTGCCAGCAGCCAACGGCGGGGGAGGGTCGAGCAGTACTTC. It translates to CASSQRRGRVEQYF.

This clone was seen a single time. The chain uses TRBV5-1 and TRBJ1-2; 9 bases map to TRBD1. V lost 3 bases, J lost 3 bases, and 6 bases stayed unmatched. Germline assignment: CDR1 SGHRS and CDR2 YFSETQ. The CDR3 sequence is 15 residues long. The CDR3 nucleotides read TGCGCCAGCAGCTGGGGACAGGGTAAGGACTATGGCTACACCTTC. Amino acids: CASSWGQGKDYGYTF. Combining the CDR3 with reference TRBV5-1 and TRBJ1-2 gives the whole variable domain KAGVTQTPRYLIKTRGQQVTLSCSPISGHRSVSWYQQTPGQGLQFLFEYFSETQRNKGNFPGRFSGRQFSNSRSEMNVSTLELGDSALYLCASSWGQGKDYGYTFGSGTRLTVV.

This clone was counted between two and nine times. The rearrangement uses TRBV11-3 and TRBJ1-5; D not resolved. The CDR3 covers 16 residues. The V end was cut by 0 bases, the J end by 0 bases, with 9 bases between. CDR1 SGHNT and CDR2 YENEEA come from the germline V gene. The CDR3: CASSLDVTYSNQPQHF. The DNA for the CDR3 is TGTGCCAGCAGCTTAGACGTAACCTATAGCAATCAGCCCCAGCATTTT.

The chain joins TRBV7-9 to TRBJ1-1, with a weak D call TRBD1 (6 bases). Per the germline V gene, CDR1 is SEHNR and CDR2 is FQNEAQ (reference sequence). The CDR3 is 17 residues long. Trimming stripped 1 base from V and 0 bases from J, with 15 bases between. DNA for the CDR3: TGTGCCAGCAGCTTAGTTGGCACAGGGCGGATGAACACTGAAGCTTTCTTT. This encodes CASSLVGTGRMNTEAFF.

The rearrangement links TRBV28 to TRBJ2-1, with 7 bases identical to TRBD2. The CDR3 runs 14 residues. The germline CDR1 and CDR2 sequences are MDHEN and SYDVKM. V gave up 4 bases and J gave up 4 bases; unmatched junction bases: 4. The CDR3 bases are TGTGCCAGCAGTTACGGCGGGAGTTACAATGAGCAGTTCTTC. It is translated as CASSYGGSYNEQFF.

The CDR3 protein is CASSSGTGRNQPQHF. Written as DNA, the CDR3 is TGTGCCAGCAGTTCTGGGACAGGCCGGAATCAGCCCCAGCATTTT. The chain combines TRBV28 with TRBJ1-5; TRBD1 agrees at 8 bases. From germline, CDR1 is MDHEN and CDR2 SYDVKM. The CDR3 is 15 residues long. V lost 4 bases to trimming and J lost 4 bases; unmatched junction nucleotides: 6.

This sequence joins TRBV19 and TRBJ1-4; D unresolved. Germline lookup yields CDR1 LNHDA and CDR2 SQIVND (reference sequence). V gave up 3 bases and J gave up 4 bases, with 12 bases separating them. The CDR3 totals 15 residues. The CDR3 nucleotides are TGTGCCAGTAGTATCTCTGTCACAGTTAATGAAAAACTGTTTTTT. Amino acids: CASSISVTVNEKLFF. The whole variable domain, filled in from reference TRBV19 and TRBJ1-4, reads DGGITQSPKYLFRKEGQNVTLSCEQNLNHDAMYWYRQDPGQGLRLIYYSQIVNDFQKGDIAEGYSVSREKKESFPLTVTSAQKNPTAFYLCASSISVTVNEKLFFGSGTQLSVL.

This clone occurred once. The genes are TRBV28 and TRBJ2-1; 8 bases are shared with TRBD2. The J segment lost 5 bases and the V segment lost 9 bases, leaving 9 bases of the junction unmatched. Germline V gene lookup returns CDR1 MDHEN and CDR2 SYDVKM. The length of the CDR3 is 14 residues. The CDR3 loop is CASKTSAGNNEQFF. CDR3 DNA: TGTGCCAGTAAGACTAGCGCGGGAAACAATGAGCAGTTCTTC.

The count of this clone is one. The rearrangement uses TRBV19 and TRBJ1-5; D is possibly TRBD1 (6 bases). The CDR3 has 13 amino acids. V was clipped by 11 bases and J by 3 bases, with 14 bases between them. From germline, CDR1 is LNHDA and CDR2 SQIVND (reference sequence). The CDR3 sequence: CAARQANNQPQHF. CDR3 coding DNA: TGTGCCGCCAGACAGGCGAACAATCAGCCCCAGCATTTT.

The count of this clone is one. The CDR3 nucleotides are TGTGCCAGCAGCTTAGATAGCGGGGGACACTACGAGCAGTACTTC. This encodes CASSLDSGGHYEQYF. The rearrangement links TRBV11-2 to TRBJ2-7, with 9 nucleotides matching TRBD2. CDR3 length: 15 amino acids. Per the germline V gene, CDR1 is SGHAT and CDR2 is FQNNGV. The ends lost 0 bases at V and 3 bases at J; junction bases unmatched: 3.

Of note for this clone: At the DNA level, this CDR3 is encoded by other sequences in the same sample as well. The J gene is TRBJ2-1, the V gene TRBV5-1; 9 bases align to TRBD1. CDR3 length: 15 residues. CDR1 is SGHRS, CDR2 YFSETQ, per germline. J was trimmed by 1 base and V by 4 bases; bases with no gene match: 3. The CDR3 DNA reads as TGCGCCAGCAGCCTGGGACAGGGTTCCTACAATGAGCAGTTCTTC. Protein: CASSLGQGSYNEQFF.

The CDR3 nucleotides are TGTGCCACCAGTGACGGGCTAGCGGGAGGAGGGGATGAGCAGTTCTTC. It specifies CATSDGLAGGGDEQFF. This rearrangement joins TRBV24-1 to TRBJ2-1, with 11 bases lining up with TRBD2. Germline trimming cut 4 bases from V and 8 bases from J; bases unmatched to any gene: 9. Germline CDR1 KGHDR, CDR2 SFDVKD. This CDR3 spans 16 amino acids.

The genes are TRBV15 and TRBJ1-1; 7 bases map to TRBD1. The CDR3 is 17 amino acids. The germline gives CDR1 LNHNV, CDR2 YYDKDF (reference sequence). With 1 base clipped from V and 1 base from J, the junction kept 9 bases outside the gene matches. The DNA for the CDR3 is TGTGCCACCAGCAGAGTTAGGTCGAGGGGGCGGAACACTGAAGCTTTCTTT. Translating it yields CATSRVRSRGRNTEAFF.